These T cell receptor beta chains were read from a single sample in a study of blood T cells in healthy people across ages. TCRdb re-called the 5' RACE reads through MiXCR, storing one row per CDR3 protein. Of almost 300,000 distinct CDR3 sequences detected, 25% to 30% appear once; the ten largest clones hold roughly 30%. The sequenced sample consisted of blood. All receptors derive from a woman in her seventies in good health. Both conserved end residues are trimmed from each CDR3. The order of the fields is V gene, CDR3 protein.

V: TRBV20-1; CDR3: SAREPGSETQY
V: TRBV5-1; CDR3: ASSPDGGSTPWY
V: TRBV28; CDR3: ASSLKTGVPANTEAF
V: TRBV20-1; CDR3: SARDSGISSYNEQF
V: TRBV6-1; CDR3: ASSTYRGIEQF
V: TRBV15; CDR3: ATSRGRDSSSEQY
V: TRBV5-1; CDR3: ASSPATGLGGLSPLH
V: TRBV7-9; CDR3: ASSPWGPQPNYGYT
V: TRBV20-1; CDR3: SARGVLVVPLH
V: TRBV5-1; CDR3: ASSLSGRVQETQY
V: TRBV7-8; CDR3: ASSPTGTQNTEAF
V: TRBV10-3; CDR3: AISESTSAETQY
V: TRBV20-1; CDR3: SATKGTGDSSPLH
V: TRBV5-5; CDR3: ASSPGGAGGRNEQY
V: TRBV29-1; CDR3: SVEDVGGVAEAF
V: TRBV5-1; CDR3: ASSSSGINTGELF
V: TRBV10-3; CDR3: AISDPDIRRGYT
V: TRBV5-6; CDR3: ASSDGQGSDTQY
V: TRBV19; CDR3: ASKGSPSNEQF
V: TRBV6-2/TRBV6-3; CDR3: ASRADRVVSREQY
V: TRBV28; CDR3: ASTKTGLTDTQY
V: TRBV5-1; CDR3: ASRLTGVASYEQY
V: TRBV4-1; CDR3: ASSAQRTGDNQPQH
V: TRBV5-1; CDR3: ASSREGAGPNLEQY
V: TRBV25-1; CDR3: ASSEWGGGETQY
V: TRBV7-3; CDR3: ASSSQRTLGPLSYNEQF
V: TRBV11-3; CDR3: ASSRTEVEPEAF
V: TRBV2; CDR3: ASIQGNYGYT
V: TRBV11-2; CDR3: ASVVRASARETQY
V: TRBV20-1; CDR3: SASEGYVRGDYGYT
V: TRBV10-3; CDR3: AISETAGVYEQY
V: TRBV20-1; CDR3: SAYRDSRETQY
V: TRBV29-1; CDR3: SVIPGQPNTGELF
V: TRBV19; CDR3: ASRPTGGNEKLF
V: TRBV5-1; CDR3: ASSSTGAGANVLT
V: TRBV29-1; CDR3: SVETWLASNEQF
V: TRBV6-6; CDR3: ASSPTGNGQPQH
V: TRBV12-3/TRBV12-4; CDR3: ASRGTYSYNEQF
V: TRBV10-3; CDR3: AISGTGSTDTQY
V: TRBV24-1; CDR3: ATSDPGLADREQF
V: TRBV12-3/TRBV12-4; CDR3: ASSPIGESSYNEQF
V: TRBV11-2; CDR3: ASSFRQGGTGELF
V: TRBV20-1; CDR3: SARDYRDPQVGSYNSPLH
V: TRBV6-5; CDR3: ASSPRRTGNYEQY
V: TRBV7-2; CDR3: ASRKEALNEQF
V: TRBV14; CDR3: ASSQGLAYEQY
V: TRBV7-2; CDR3: ASSSLRTGIAGLAKNIQY
V: TRBV27; CDR3: ASSLRGGGEKLF
V: TRBV2; CDR3: ASSGLVGEQF
V: TRBV29-1; CDR3: SVANMDMNEQF
V: TRBV27; CDR3: ASRTGWTEAF
V: TRBV7-8; CDR3: ASSLGGGGQY